The clone carrying this TCR beta chain was seen only a few times. Antigen unknown. This sample was included in a study of T-cell reconstitution after alpha-beta-depleted transplantation in children. General study points: Several hundred expanded graft clones reportedly were the source of alpha-beta T cells about two months after transplant. One year post-transplant, T-cell counts and diversity were largely derived from T cells produced anew. Surviving thymic progenitors and recipient T cells were the source of high TCRbeta diversity at day 60 in some patients.

The CDR3 has 16 residues. Germline assignment: CDR1 SGHDT and CDR2 YYEEEE. V was pared by 4 bases and J by 3 bases, with 17 bases between. The authors prepared the TCRbeta library with unique molecular identifiers. TCRdb analysed the PCR reads with MiXCR anew, one entry per CDR3 protein. The sample lists about 980,000 distinct CDR3 sequences; about 29% were seen once. This TCR derives from a boy under two years old who had a stem cell transplant for SCID, so the T cells may come from the graft donor. This rearrangement joins TRBV5-6 to TRBJ2-1; perhaps TRBD1 as D (6 bases). The specimen comprised PBMCs, mostly from graft donor cells, sampled 360 days after TCRalphabeta/CD19-depleted stem cell transplant. The DNA for the CDR3 is TGTGCCAGCAGCAACCAGACAGGTGCAATCTACAATGAGCAGTTCTTC. Encoded protein: CASSNQTGAIYNEQFF.